These 27 T cell receptor beta chains share one sample of origin, sequenced in a study of T-cell reconstitution after alpha-beta-depleted transplantation in children. Preparation of the TCRbeta library involved a method that used unique molecular identifiers. TCRdb called the PCR reads again in MiXCR, with one record for every CDR3 protein. The sample gives fewer than 750,000 distinct CDR3 sequences, 25% to 30% of which show up once; 35% to 40% is in the top ten. The input for sequencing was PBMCs, taken before TCRalphabeta/CD19-depleted stem cell transplant. The receptor source for this set is a boy in the first two years of life with Wiskott-Aldrich syndrome, due to receive a stem cell transplant.

There are a few counts of this clonotype. This chain links TRBV4-1 with TRBJ2-1, with 16 positions matching TRBD2. CDR3 size: 18 residues. After removal of 4 bases from V and 6 bases from J, the junction contained 9 bases not matched to a gene. Germline loops: CDR1 MGHRA, CDR2 YSYEKL. DNA for the CDR3: TGCGCCAGCAGCCCCCTGGGACTAGCGGGAGGGAGGGGCAATGAGCAGTTCTTC. It translates to CASSPLGLAGGRGNEQFF.

This clonotype was found a few times. The chain recombines TRBV6-5 with TRBJ2-1, with D perhaps matching TRBD1 or TRBD2 (5 bases each). CDR1 MNHEY and CDR2 SVGAGI come from the germline V gene. This CDR3 region has 15 residues. Trimming left V 0 bases short and J 10 bases short, with 16 bases between. CDR3 nucleotides: TGTGCCAGCAGTTACTCATGGGGGAGTGCCATCGAGCAGTTCTTC. This sequence encodes CASSYSWGSAIEQFF.

The chain recombines TRBV5-1 with TRBJ2-2; D unresolved. The V gene's germline CDR1 is SGHRS and CDR2 YFSETQ. Trimming pared 0 bases from V and 6 bases from J, leaving 3 bases between. The CDR3 extends over 12 amino acids. CDR3 bases: TGCGCCAGCAGCTTGGCCCCCGGGGAGCTGTTTTTT. Encoded protein: CASSLAPGELFF.

Concerning this clonotype: A junction boundary mismatches the germline segment, possibly from a read error. This chain links TRBV5-8 with TRBJ1-1, with a weak D call TRBD1 (5 bases). This CDR3 is built from 16 residues. Germline assignment: CDR1 SGHTS and CDR2 YDEGEE. CDR3 in amino acids: CPSSAFQGPMNTEAFF. Written as DNA, the CDR3 is TGTCCCAGCAGCGCGTTCCAGGGTCCCATGAACACTGAAGCTTTCTTT.

This rearrangement joins TRBV18 to TRBJ2-7, with a tentative D call TRBD2 (5 bases). Germline V lookup: CDR1 KGHSH, CDR2 LQKENI. Trimming removed 6 bases from V and 4 bases from J, with 13 bases in between. This CDR3 contains 13 residues. The CDR3 nucleotides are TGTGCCAGCTCTACGGGGAGTATATACGAGCAGTACTTC. This gives the protein CASSTGSIYEQYF.

This chain links TRBV10-2 with TRBJ1-5, with 11 nucleotides matching TRBD1. Losses at the gene ends were 10 bases for V and 0 bases for J; bases not matched to a gene: 14. CDR1 is WSHSY and CDR2 is SAAADI in the germline V gene. The CDR3 spans 18 residues. CDR3 bases: TGCGCCACCGATCCCAAAGGACAGGGGGCAAATAGCAATCAGCCCCAGCATTTT. Amino acids: CATDPKGQGANSNQPQHF.

The chain joins TRBV7-9 to TRBJ2-7; D is perhaps TRBD1 (6 bases). The CDR3 length is 14 residues. CDR1 is SEHNR and CDR2 is FQNEAQ in the germline V gene (reference sequence). V was trimmed by 5 bases and J by 4 bases, leaving 15 bases between them. The CDR3 sequence is CASSPTDRDYEQYF. CDR3 nucleotides: TGTGCCAGCAGCCCCACGGACAGAGATTACGAGCAGTACTTC.

The chain carries TRBV6-1 and TRBJ1-4; D ambiguous. Germline-derived CDR1 and CDR2 are MNHNS and SASEGT. This CDR3 is built from 17 residues. V gave up 0 bases and J gave up 4 bases, with 15 bases separating them. For the CDR3, the DNA is TGTGCCAGCAGTGAAGCCGTTAAGAGGCTTCTTAATGAAAAACTGTTTTTT. This sequence encodes CASSEAVKRLLNEKLFF.

This clonotype was recorded a few times. The rearrangement joins TRBV7-6 to TRBJ2-7, with D possibly matching TRBD2 (5 bases). Germline V gene lookup returns CDR1 SGHVS and CDR2 FNYEAQ. The CDR3 length is 15 residues. Trimming stripped 0 bases from V and 2 bases from J, with 11 bases between. CDR3 nucleotide sequence: TGTGCCAGCAGCTTAGCGAAGGCGGGTCCCTACGAGCAGTACTTC. Translation: CASSLAKAGPYEQYF.

This chain connects TRBV5-1 to TRBJ2-1; the match to TRBD2 covers 8 bases. Germline CDR1 is SGHRS and CDR2 is YFSETQ. The J segment lost 6 bases and the V segment lost 2 bases, leaving 10 bases of the junction unmatched. CDR3 length: 16 amino acids. CDR3 bases: TGCGCCAGCAGCTTCCTCTCGAGCGGGAGAGCCAATGAGCAGTTCTTC. Translating it yields CASSFLSSGRANEQFF.

Here the CDR3 reads CASSLTGTGGPQETQYF. CDR3 sequence (DNA): TGTGCCAGCAGCTTAACCGGGACAGGGGGGCCACAAGAGACCCAGTACTTC. This sequence joins TRBV7-3 and TRBJ2-5; TRBD1 matches at 11 bases. This CDR3 has 17 amino acids. After removal of 0 bases from V and 2 bases from J, the junction contained 5 bases not matched to a gene. CDR1 is SGHTA, CDR2 FQGTGA, per germline.

The genes are TRBV20-1 and TRBJ2-7; D is undetermined. CDR3 length equals 11 residues. V was pared by 7 bases and J by 3 bases, with 10 bases between. Germline assignment: CDR1 DFQATT and CDR2 SNEGSKA (reference sequence). CDR3 loop: CSVNTLYEQYF. In DNA, the CDR3 is TGCAGTGTTAATACGCTCTACGAGCAGTACTTC.

This clonotype has more than one count but fewer than ten. The rearrangement joins TRBV9 to TRBJ2-1, with D perhaps TRBD2 (5 bases). V dropped 0 bases and J dropped 10 bases, with 8 bases sitting between them. CDR3 length: 12 residues. CDR1 is SGDLS and CDR2 is YYNGEE in the germline V gene. CDR3 DNA sequence: TGTGCCAGCAGCGTAGGATTAGCGGAGCAGTTCTTC. Its translation is CASSVGLAEQFF.

This chain joins TRBV5-1 and TRBJ2-5, with 8 bases fitting TRBD2. The CDR3 is made up of 16 amino acids. Germline trimming cut 1 base from V and 2 bases from J; bases unmatched to any gene: 7. Germline CDR1 and CDR2: SGHRS and YFSETQ. CDR3 in amino acids: CASSLSLAGIQETQYF. The CDR3 nucleotides read TGCGCCAGCAGCTTGTCATTAGCGGGGATTCAAGAGACCCAGTACTTC.

This clonotype was detected only a few times. This rearrangement joins TRBV13 to TRBJ2-7; D possibly corresponds to TRBD2 (6 bases). V shed 1 base and J shed 6 bases, with 13 bases lying between them. CDR1 is PRHDT, CDR2 FYEKMQ, per germline (reference sequence). There are 14 residues in the CDR3. CDR3 in DNA: TGTGCCAGCAGCTTAGTTATAGCGGCTAGCGAGCAGTACTTC. Its protein is CASSLVIAASEQYF.

The rearrangement joins TRBV5-5 to TRBJ2-1; tentative D call: TRBD1 (5 bases). Trimming pared 0 bases from V and 4 bases from J, leaving 8 bases between. Looked up from germline, CDR1 is SGHKS and CDR2 is YYEKEE (reference sequence). The CDR3 has 14 amino acids. The CDR3, as DNA: TGTGCCAGCAGCTTGGAAGCAGGGTACAATGAGCAGTTCTTC. Translating gives CASSLEAGYNEQFF.

The chain carries TRBV3-1 and TRBJ2-7, with unresolved D. Germline CDR1 reads LGHDT; CDR2 reads YNNKEL (reference sequence). The CDR3 sequence is 15 residues long. V lost 0 bases and J lost 2, with 11 bases in between. The CDR3: CASSQDHARAYEQYF. The CDR3 DNA sequence: TGTGCCAGCAGCCAAGATCACGCGCGAGCCTACGAGCAGTACTTC.

This clonotype has a handful of counts. The CDR3 sequence: CASRWDQGADNEQFF. The CDR3 region has the DNA TGCGCCAGCAGGTGGGACCAGGGGGCCGACAATGAGCAGTTCTTC. V is TRBV5-1 and J is TRBJ2-1, with 8 nucleotides matching TRBD1. The CDR3 is made up of 15 amino acids. The germline V gene encodes CDR1 SGHRS and CDR2 YFSETQ. V lost 5 bases, J lost 5 bases, and 9 bases stayed unmatched. Combining the CDR3 with reference TRBV5-1 and TRBJ2-1 gives the whole variable domain KAGVTQTPRYLIKTRGQQVTLSCSPISGHRSVSWYQQTPGQGLQFLFEYFSETQRNKGNFPGRFSGRQFSNSRSEMNVSTLELGDSALYLCASRWDQGADNEQFFGPGTRLTVL.

A few counts support this clonotype. The CDR3 loop reads CASSRIPLPIYF. Written as DNA, the CDR3 is TGTGCCAGCAGCCGCATCCCCCTCCCCATATATTTT. The J gene is TRBJ1-3, the V gene TRBV7-8; D gene unclear. This CDR3 spans 12 amino acids. Trimming shortened V by 5 bases and J by 11 bases, and 13 bases separated the two germline ends. CDR1 and CDR2 from the germline V gene are SGHVS and FQNEAQ.

This clonotype was recorded a few times. The CDR3 bases are TGCAGCGTTGAATGGGTTATCTCCTACAATGAGCAGTTCTTC. This gives the protein CSVEWVISYNEQFF. V and J are TRBV29-1 and TRBJ2-1; no reliable D call. The CDR3 is 14 amino acids. Between the trimmed V and J ends, which lost 2 bases and 0 bases, there was a span of 8 bases. Germline CDR1 is SQVTM and CDR2 is ANQGSEA.

The V gene is TRBV4-2, the J gene TRBJ1-1, with D unclear. The CDR3 spans 15 residues. V was shortened by 0 bases and J by 3 bases, with 11 bases between the two germline ends. In germline, CDR1 is LGHNA, CDR2 YNFKEQ. The CDR3 region is CASSQEAGPHTEAFF. Written as DNA, the CDR3 is TGTGCCAGCAGCCAAGAGGCGGGTCCTCACACTGAAGCTTTCTTT.

The chain joins TRBV5-5 to TRBJ2-4; D might be TRBD1 (6 bases). V was trimmed by 1 base and J by 8 bases, leaving 13 bases between them. There are 14 residues in the CDR3. CDR1 is SGHKS, CDR2 YYEKEE, per germline (reference sequence). The CDR3: CASSLKQGWDIQYF. CDR3 coding DNA: TGTGCCAGCAGCTTGAAACAGGGATGGGACATTCAGTACTTC.

The genes are TRBV5-1 and TRBJ2-1; 8 bases fit TRBD1. The ends lost 0 bases at V and 4 bases at J; junction bases unmatched: 12. CDR3 length equals 18 residues. From germline, CDR1 is SGHRS and CDR2 YFSETQ. In nucleotides, the CDR3 is TGCGCCAGCAGCTTGGATTTCCGGACAGGGTCAATTTACAATGAGCAGTTCTTC. It encodes CASSLDFRTGSIYNEQFF.

The table lists this clonotype with a few counts. The DNA for the CDR3 is TGTGCCAGCAGCTTATCCTTACTGCGGGAGAGGTACAATGAGCAGTTCTTC. It specifies CASSLSLLRERYNEQFF. The chain joins TRBV7-9 to TRBJ2-1, with TRBD2 identical over 7 bases. After removal of 2 bases from V and 4 bases from J, the junction contained 11 bases not matched to a gene. Germline CDR1 and CDR2: SEHNR and FQNEAQ (reference sequence). This CDR3 region has 17 residues.

This clonotype was observed a few times. V usage is TRBV5-6 and J usage is TRBJ2-7, with 7 bases aligning to TRBD2. Trimming cost V 1 base and J 3 bases; bases outside gene matches: 7. The length of the CDR3 is 15 residues. Germline V gene lookup returns CDR1 SGHDT and CDR2 YYEEEE. CDR3 in DNA: TGTGCCAGCAGCTTGTCATCCGGGAGGTTCTACGAGCAGTACTTC. Protein product: CASSLSSGRFYEQYF.

This clonotype was seen ten or more times. At one end the junction does not follow the germline gene, possibly because of a read error. The chain combines TRBV12-3 or TRBV12-4 with TRBJ1-5; 7 bases are a match to TRBD1. The CDR3 sequence is 14 residues long. Here the CDR3 DNA reads TGCGCCAGCAGCTTAGGGGGCGGAGGTCAGCCCCAGCATTTT. This translates into CASSLGGGGQPQHF.

The J gene is TRBJ2-5, the V gene TRBV5-1; 7 nucleotides agree with TRBD1. With 6 bases clipped from V and 4 bases from J, the junction kept 6 bases outside the gene matches. Germline CDR1 reads SGHRS; CDR2 reads YFSETQ. The CDR3 extends over 13 amino acids. Here the CDR3 reads CASTRQGSETQYF. For the CDR3, the DNA is TGCGCCAGCACGCGACAGGGATCAGAGACCCAGTACTTC.